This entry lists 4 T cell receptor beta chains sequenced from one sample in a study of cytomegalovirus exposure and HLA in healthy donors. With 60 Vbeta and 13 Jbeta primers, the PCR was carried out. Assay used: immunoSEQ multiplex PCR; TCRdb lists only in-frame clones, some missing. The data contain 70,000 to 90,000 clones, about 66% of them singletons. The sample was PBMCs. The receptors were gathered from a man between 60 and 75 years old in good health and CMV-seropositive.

CDR3 in DNA: TGCGCCAGCAGCCGAGGCCGTAGTCCAGCGAACACTGAAGCTTTCTTT. Its protein is CASSRGRSPANTEAFF. This chain links TRBV4-1 with TRBJ1-1; D gene uncertain. The V gene's germline CDR1 is MGHRA and CDR2 YSYEKL. This CDR3 is 16 amino acids long. V was trimmed by 4 bases and J by 1 base, leaving 16 bases between them.

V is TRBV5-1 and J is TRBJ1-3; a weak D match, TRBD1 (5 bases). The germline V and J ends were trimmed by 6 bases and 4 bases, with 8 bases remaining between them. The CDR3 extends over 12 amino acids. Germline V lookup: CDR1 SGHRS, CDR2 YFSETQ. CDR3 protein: CASTGSGNTIYF. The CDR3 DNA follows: TGCGCCAGCACAGGGTCGGGAAACACCATATATTTT.

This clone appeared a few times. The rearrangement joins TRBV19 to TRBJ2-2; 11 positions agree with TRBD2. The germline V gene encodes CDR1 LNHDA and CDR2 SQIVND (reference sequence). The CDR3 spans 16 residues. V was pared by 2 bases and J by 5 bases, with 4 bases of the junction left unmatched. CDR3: CASSILRLAGTGELFF. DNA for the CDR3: TGTGCCAGTAGTATATTAAGACTAGCGGGGACCGGGGAGCTGTTTTTT.

The CDR3 spells CASSPGTANEKLFF. The DNA of the CDR3 is TGCGCCAGCAGCCCCGGGACAGCTAATGAAAAACTGTTTTTT. The V call is TRBV5-1, the J call TRBJ1-4; TRBD1 matches 7 bases. This CDR3 has 14 amino acids. The J segment lost 3 bases and the V segment lost 4 bases, leaving 3 bases of the junction unmatched. Germline V CDR1 and CDR2: SGHRS, YFSETQ.